These 10 T cell receptor beta chains originate from one sample sequenced in a study of follicular helper T cells after annual influenza vaccination. Libraries were prepared by immunoSEQ multiplex PCR; TCRdb keeps only in-frame clonotypes and omits some of them. This table has about 1,400 clones, roughly 60% appearing once. Described time point: 2015-2016 season, 7 days after influenza vaccination. Sample: CXCR5+ CD38+ circulating T follicular helper cells from blood, taken 7 days after influenza vaccination. As for subset: circulating Tfh, non-naive CD4+CXCR5+PD-1+ (ICOS+CD38+ or ICOS-CD38-). The receptors originated from an adult who received the influenza vaccine.

The chain couples TRBV27 to TRBJ2-1; TRBD2 agrees at 12 bases. The CDR3 spans 17 residues. The germline gives CDR1 MNHEY, CDR2 SMNVEV (reference sequence). J gave up 9 bases and V 6 bases, and 15 bases lay outside the gene matches. The CDR3 DNA reads TGTGCCAGCAGACCACTAGCGGGAGGAAGGGTTTGGGGTGAGCAGTTCTTC. It codes for CASRPLAGGRVWGEQFF.

This chain links TRBV28 with TRBJ1-5, with D perhaps matching TRBD1 (5 bases). The V end was cut by 6 bases, the J end by 2 bases, with 11 bases between. The CDR3 consists of 14 residues. CDR1 is MDHEN and CDR2 is SYDVKM in the germline V gene. The CDR3 region has the DNA TGTGCCAGCAGGACCGAAGGGGGCAATCAGCCCCAGCATTTT. Translating gives CASRTEGGNQPQHF.

The chain links TRBV7-2 to TRBJ2-7, with 7 bases that match TRBD2. CDR1 is SGHTA and CDR2 is FQGNSA in the germline V gene. The trim removed 2 bases at V and 0 bases at J, leaving 1 base unmatched. The CDR3 runs to 14 residues. This CDR3 is CASSLWTSSYEQYF. The DNA for the CDR3 is TGTGCCAGCAGCTTATGGACTAGCTCCTACGAGCAGTACTTC.

The chain uses TRBV10-3 and TRBJ1-1; D unresolved. The V end lost 0 bases, the J end lost 0 bases, and 8 bases lay between the germline ends. From germline, CDR1 is ENHRY and CDR2 SYGVKD. The CDR3 totals 15 residues. The CDR3: CAISESTRVNTEAFF. The CDR3 bases are TGTGCCATCAGTGAGTCCACTAGGGTGAACACTGAAGCTTTCTTT.

This clone was seen a few times. J is TRBJ2-3 and V is TRBV7-8; D perhaps matches TRBD1 (6 bases). The CDR3 runs to 14 residues. The ends were cut back, 5 bases at V and 2 bases at J, with 11 bases in the middle. Germline loops: CDR1 SGHVS, CDR2 FQNEAQ. The CDR3 region is CASSLDRTTDTQYF. DNA of the CDR3: TGTGCCAGCAGCCTCGACAGGACCACAGATACGCAGTATTTT.

The chain's CDR3 is CASRRGDGVGNTEAFF. The CDR3, as DNA: TGTGCCAGCAGGAGAGGGGATGGTGTAGGGAACACTGAAGCTTTCTTT. The chain is built from TRBV7-2 and TRBJ1-1; D perhaps matches TRBD1 (5 bases). Per germline, CDR1 SGHTA and CDR2 FQGNSA. V lost 6 bases and J 1 base, leaving 18 bases between the germline ends. The CDR3 spans 16 residues. The whole variable domain, remainder taken from reference TRBV7-2 and TRBJ1-1, is GAGVSQSPSNKVTEKGKDVELRCDPISGHTALYWYRQSLGQGLEFLIYFQGNSAPDKSGLPSDRFSAERTGGSVSTLTIQRTQQEDSAVYLCASRRGDGVGNTEAFFGQGTRLTVV.

This clone has only a few counts. This chain joins TRBV28 and TRBJ2-4; possible D gene TRBD2, 6 bases. The CDR3 sequence is 14 residues long. Per the germline V gene, CDR1 is MDHEN and CDR2 is SYDVKM. V was pared by 8 bases and J by 9 bases, with 20 bases between. DNA of the CDR3: TGTGCCAGCGGGAGTACCGCCGGGGGTTCCATTCAGTACTTC. Translated: CASGSTAGGSIQYF.

CDR3 nucleotide sequence: TGTGCCAGCAGCGTAGGACAGGGTTACTATGGCTACACCTTC. It translates to CASSVGQGYYGYTF. The chain couples TRBV7-2 to TRBJ1-2; 8 bases align to TRBD1. The CDR3 extends over 14 amino acids. V was clipped by 5 bases and J by 3 bases; unmatched bases: 5. Germline V gives CDR1 SGHTA, CDR2 FQGNSA.

This clone showed up just once. This chain joins TRBV19 and TRBJ2-1; D may be TRBD1 (6 bases). Trimming removed 10 bases at V and 8 bases at J, with 30 bases between. Per the germline V gene, CDR1 is LNHDA and CDR2 is SQIVND (reference sequence). This CDR3 has 17 residues. For the CDR3, the DNA is TGTGCCATCATTTGTGGTTTTGGGGGCCCCTCGGTTGATGAGCAGTTCTTC. This gives the protein CAIICGFGGPSVDEQFF.

The V gene is TRBV7-6, the J gene TRBJ2-7, with no clear D. V lost 1 base to trimming and J lost 3 bases, with 4 bases between them. The CDR3 has 12 amino acids. In germline, CDR1 is SGHVS, CDR2 FNYEAQ. The chain's CDR3 is CASSLVGYEQYF. DNA for the CDR3: TGTGCCAGCAGCTTAGTTGGCTACGAGCAGTACTTC.